This T cell receptor (beta chain) comes out of a study of blood T cell repertoires in COVID-19. Study-wide background: T cells, B-cell-depleted T cells, or PBMCs supplied cDNA or gDNA.

The CDR3 loop spans 16 amino acids. From germline, CDR1 is ENHRY and CDR2 SYGVKD. V trimming: 1 base; J trimming: 4 bases; junction bases outside the gene matches: 7. The assay was immunoSEQ multiplex PCR, and TCRdb's table has in-frame clones only and misses some. The top ten clones hold approximately 6% of a sample with about 200,000 clones, around 80% of them seen once. The chain recombines TRBV10-3 with TRBJ1-5, with 7 bases aligning to TRBD1. The source is a woman in her 70s with acute or convalescent COVID-19. Sequenced sample: peripheral blood. The CDR3: CAISEYPGQLNQPQHF. DNA for the CDR3: TGTGCCATCAGTGAGTATCCGGGACAGCTAAATCAGCCCCAGCATTTT.